This TCR beta chain emerged from a study of CD8 T cells in Susac syndrome. A remark on this clonotype: What it recognizes is unknown.

General study results and limits: Peak Susac CD8+ clonal expansion was seen in TEMRA cells and active patients.

A quantity of roughly 0.5 to 1 ug RNA underwent reverse transcription using random hexamers. The amplification used immunoSEQ multiplex PCR on TCR beta CDR3; it spanned 54 Vbeta and 13 Jbeta. TCRdb reprocessed the immunoSEQ multiplex PCR reads via MiXCR and lists one record per CDR3 protein. The repertoire holds 50,000 to 55,000 distinct CDR3 sequences, with approximately 95% as singletons. Sequencing targeted TCR beta in T cells from blood (CD8+ and CD4+). Trimming removed 4 bases from V and 5 bases from J; junction bases left unmatched: 12. Germline CDR1 and CDR2: GTSNPN and SVGIG (reference sequence). This CDR3 contains 15 residues.

This chain uses TRBV30 with TRBJ1-2, with 8 bases aligning to TRBD1. The receptor's source is a human donor with Susac syndrome. Sequenced sample: CD8+ T cells from PBMCs. The CDR3, as DNA: TGTGCCTGGATTGGAACAGGGGGGATTTGGTATGGCTACACCTTC. It is translated as CAWIGTGGIWYGYTF.